The present T cell receptor (beta chain) was sequenced within a study of blood T cell repertoires in COVID-19. Study-wide background: Samples of COVID-19 (acute and convalescent) were obtained from the United States, Italy and Spain. PBMCs, B-cell-depleted T cells, or T cells provided the cDNA or gDNA that made up the material.

The CDR3 covers 15 residues. Unmatched junction bases numbered 7, after V lost 9 bases and J lost 1 base. Germline V CDR1 and CDR2: MNHEY, SVGAGI. In the study's own analysis: Amplification of reference gene primers was used by the study to estimate nucleated cell counts. Profiling relied on immunoSEQ multiplex PCR, and the TCRdb table lists in-frame clones only, not all of them. V and J calls and clone size are as listed in that table; D and trimming were resolved from the DNA. This sample has over 110,000 clones, with approximately 89% found just once. The J gene is TRBJ2-2, the V gene TRBV6-5; 8 nucleotides agree with TRBD2. Sequences were obtained from peripheral blood. This TCR came from a human donor in a cohort sampled during active COVID-19. CDR3 region: CASCSGGVNTGELFF. The CDR3 DNA sequence: TGTGCCAGTTGTTCGGGGGGGGTGAACACCGGGGAGCTGTTTTTT.